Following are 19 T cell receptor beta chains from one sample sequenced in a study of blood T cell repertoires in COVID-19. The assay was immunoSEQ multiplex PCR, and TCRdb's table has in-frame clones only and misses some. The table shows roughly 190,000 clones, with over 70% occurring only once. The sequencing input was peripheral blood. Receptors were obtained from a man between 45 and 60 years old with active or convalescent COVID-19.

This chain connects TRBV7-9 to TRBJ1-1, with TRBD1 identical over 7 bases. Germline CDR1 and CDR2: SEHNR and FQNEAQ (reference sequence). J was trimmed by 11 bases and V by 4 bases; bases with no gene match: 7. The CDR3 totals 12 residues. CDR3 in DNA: TGTGCCAGCAGCTCAGGGGGAGTTGGGGCTTTCTTT. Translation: CASSSGGVGAFF.

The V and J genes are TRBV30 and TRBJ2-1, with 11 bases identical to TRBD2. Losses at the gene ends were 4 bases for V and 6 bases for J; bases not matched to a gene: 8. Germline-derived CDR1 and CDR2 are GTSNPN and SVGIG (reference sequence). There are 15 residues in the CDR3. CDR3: CAWMVGLAGGNEQFF. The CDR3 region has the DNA TGTGCCTGGATGGTTGGTCTAGCGGGAGGCAATGAGCAGTTCTTC.

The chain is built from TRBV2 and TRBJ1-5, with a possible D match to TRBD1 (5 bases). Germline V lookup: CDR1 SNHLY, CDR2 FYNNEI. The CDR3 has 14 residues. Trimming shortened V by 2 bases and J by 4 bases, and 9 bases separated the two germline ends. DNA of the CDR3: TGTGCCAGCAGTGAAACCCAGGGAAATCAGCCCCAGCATTTT. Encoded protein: CASSETQGNQPQHF.

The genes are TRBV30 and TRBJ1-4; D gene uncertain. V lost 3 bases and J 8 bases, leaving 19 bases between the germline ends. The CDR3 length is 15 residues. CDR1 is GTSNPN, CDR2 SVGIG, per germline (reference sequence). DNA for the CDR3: TGTGCCTGGAGCCCCCCCCGGTATGGAGGGGAAAAACTGTTTTTT. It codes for CAWSPPRYGGEKLFF.

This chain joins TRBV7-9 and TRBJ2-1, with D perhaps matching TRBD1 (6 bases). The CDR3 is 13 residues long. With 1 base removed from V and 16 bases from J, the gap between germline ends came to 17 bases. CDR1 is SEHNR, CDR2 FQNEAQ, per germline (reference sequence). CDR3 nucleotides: TGTGCCAGCAGCTTAGAGGGAAGCCCGGGACAATTCTTC. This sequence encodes CASSLEGSPGQFF.

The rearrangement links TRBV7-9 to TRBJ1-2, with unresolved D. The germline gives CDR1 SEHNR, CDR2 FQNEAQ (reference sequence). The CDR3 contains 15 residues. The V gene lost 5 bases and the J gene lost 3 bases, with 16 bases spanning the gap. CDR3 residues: CASSLLATEDYGYTF. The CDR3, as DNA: TGTGCCAGCAGCCTTCTTGCCACGGAGGACTATGGCTACACCTTC.

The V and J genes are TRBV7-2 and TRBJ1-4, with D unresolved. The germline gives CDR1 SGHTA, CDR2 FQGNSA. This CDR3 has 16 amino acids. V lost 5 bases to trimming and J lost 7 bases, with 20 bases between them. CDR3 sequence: CASSLDGWAVSEKLFF. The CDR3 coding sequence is TGTGCCAGCAGCCTAGACGGATGGGCAGTATCTGAAAAACTGTTTTTT.

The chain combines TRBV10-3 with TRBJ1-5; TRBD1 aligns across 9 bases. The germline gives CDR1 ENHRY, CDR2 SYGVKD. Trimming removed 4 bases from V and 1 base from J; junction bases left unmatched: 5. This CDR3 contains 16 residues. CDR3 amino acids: CAISGTGGASNQPQHF. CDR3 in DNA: TGTGCCATCAGTGGAACAGGGGGCGCGAGCAATCAGCCCCAGCATTTT.

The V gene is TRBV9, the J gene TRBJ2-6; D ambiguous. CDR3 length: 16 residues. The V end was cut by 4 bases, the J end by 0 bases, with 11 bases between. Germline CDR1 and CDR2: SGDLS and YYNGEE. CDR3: CASSLRGVSGANVLTF. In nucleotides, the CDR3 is TGTGCCAGCAGCCTCCGAGGCGTCTCTGGGGCCAACGTCCTGACTTTC.

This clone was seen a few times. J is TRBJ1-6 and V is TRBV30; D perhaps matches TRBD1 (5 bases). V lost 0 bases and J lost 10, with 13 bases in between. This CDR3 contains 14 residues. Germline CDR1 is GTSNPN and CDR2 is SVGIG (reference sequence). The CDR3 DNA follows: TGTGCCTGGAGTGTACAGGTCGCGAGATCACCCCTCCACTTT. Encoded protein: CAWSVQVARSPLHF.

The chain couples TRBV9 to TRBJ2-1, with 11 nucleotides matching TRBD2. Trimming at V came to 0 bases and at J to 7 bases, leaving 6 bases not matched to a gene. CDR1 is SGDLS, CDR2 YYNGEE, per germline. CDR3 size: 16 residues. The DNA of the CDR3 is TGTGCCAGCAGCGTAGGTCATAGCGGGGGGGCGAATGAGCAGTTCTTC. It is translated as CASSVGHSGGANEQFF. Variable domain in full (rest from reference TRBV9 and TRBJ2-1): DSGVTQTPKHLITATGQRVTLRCSPRSGDLSVYWYQQSLDQGLQFLIQYYNGEERAKGNILERFSAQQFPDLHSELNLSSLELGDSALYFCASSVGHSGGANEQFFGPGTRLTVL.

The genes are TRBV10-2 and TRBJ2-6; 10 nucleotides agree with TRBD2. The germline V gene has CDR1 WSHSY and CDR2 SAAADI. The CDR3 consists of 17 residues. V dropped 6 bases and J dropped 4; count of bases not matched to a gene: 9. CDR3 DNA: TGCGCCAGCAGATATGGAGCGGGGGGGCGCGGGGCCAACGTCCTGACTTTC. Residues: CASRYGAGGRGANVLTF.

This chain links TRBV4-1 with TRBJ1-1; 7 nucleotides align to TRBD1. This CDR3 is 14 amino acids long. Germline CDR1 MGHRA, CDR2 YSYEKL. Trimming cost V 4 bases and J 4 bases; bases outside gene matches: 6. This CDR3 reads CASSLDPGGTEAFF. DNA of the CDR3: TGCGCCAGCAGCCTTGACCCAGGGGGCACTGAAGCTTTCTTT.

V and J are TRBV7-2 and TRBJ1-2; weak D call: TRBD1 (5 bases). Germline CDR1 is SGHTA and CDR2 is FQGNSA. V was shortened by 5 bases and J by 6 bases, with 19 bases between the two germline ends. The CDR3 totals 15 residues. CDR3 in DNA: TGTGCCAGCAGCCAGGGCCTCAGGGATGCGGATGGCTACACCTTC. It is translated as CASSQGLRDADGYTF.

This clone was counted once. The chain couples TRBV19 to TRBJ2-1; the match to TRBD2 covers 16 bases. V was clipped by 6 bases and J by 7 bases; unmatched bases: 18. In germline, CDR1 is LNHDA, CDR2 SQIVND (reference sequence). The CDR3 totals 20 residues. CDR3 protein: CASRTQPGTSGGAFGNEQFF. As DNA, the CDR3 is TGTGCCAGTAGAACCCAGCCCGGGACTAGCGGGGGGGCCTTTGGTAATGAGCAGTTCTTC.

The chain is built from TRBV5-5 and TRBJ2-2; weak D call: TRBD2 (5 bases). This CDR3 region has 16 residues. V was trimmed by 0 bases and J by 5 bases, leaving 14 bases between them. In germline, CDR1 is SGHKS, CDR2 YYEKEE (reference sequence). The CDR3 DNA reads TGTGCCAGCAGCTTGGAGAGCGCGAGAGGGACCGGGGAGCTGTTTTTT. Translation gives CASSLESARGTGELFF.

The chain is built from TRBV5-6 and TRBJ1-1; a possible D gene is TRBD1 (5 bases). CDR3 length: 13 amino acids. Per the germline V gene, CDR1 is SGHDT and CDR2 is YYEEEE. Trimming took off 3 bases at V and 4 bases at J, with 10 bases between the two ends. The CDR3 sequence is CASSSWGGTEAFF. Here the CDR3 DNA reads TGTGCCAGCAGCTCGTGGGGGGGCACTGAAGCTTTCTTT.

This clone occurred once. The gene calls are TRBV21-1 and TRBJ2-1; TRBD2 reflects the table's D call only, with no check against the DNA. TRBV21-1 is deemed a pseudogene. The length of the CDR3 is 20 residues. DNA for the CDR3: TGTGCCAGCCCCTCGACGGGACTAGCGGGGGATTCAAGCTCCTACAATGAGCAGTTCTTC. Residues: CASPSTGLAGDSSSYNEQFF.

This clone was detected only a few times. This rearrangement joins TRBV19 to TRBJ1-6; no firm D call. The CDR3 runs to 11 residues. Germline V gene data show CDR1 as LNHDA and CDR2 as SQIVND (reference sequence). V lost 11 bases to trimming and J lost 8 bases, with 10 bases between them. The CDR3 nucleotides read TGTGCCCCAGCGAGCTATTCACCCCTCCACTTT. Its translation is CAPASYSPLHF.